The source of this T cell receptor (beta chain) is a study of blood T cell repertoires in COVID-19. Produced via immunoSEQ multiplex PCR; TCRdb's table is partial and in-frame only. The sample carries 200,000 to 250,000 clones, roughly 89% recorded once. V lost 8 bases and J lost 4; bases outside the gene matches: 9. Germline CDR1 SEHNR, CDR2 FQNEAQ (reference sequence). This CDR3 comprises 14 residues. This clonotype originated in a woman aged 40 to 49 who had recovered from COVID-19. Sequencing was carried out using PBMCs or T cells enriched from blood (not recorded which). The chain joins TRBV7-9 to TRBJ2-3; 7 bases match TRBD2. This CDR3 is CASLTAGVADTQYF. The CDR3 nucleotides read TGTGCCAGCCTCACGGCGGGAGTAGCAGATACGCAGTATTTT. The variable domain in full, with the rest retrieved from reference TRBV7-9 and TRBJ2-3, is DTGVSQNPRHKITKRGQNVTFRCDPISEHNRLYWYRQTLGQGPEFLTYFQNEAQLEKSRLLSDRFSAERPKGSFSTLEIQRTEQGDSAMYLCASLTAGVADTQYFGPGTRLTVL.